Reported below is one TCR beta chain. What this receptor recognizes is not known. One base away there is no much larger clone; base qualities are not given. Using the deep immunoSEQ assay, multiplex PCR amplified TCR CDR3 regions from genomic DNA. Extracted genomic DNA from each cell subset was spread evenly across all wells of several immunoSEQ 96-well plates, with each plate serving as a replicate. For sorted subsets, each replicate PCR was loaded with 150 to 250 ng genomic DNA, equivalent to some 27,000 T cell genomes. Purified libraries were quantified with a Qubit 3.0 fluorometer, sized on a Bioanalyzer 2100, and re-quantified with the KAPA Library Quantification kit. Each immunoSEQ 96-well plate was sequenced on its own single-read 150-cycle Illumina NextSeq 550 flow cell. The original pipeline was this. Because the immunoSEQ output held only junctional sequences and lacked quality scores, the filtering could not match the filtering applied to full-length reads. To assign V/J genes and CDR3, sequences were annotated using PyIR, a Python wrapper for IgBLAST v1.9, with IMGT germline references. Reads with weak V/J assignments (E-value above 1e-6), missing CDR3, stop codons, out-of-frame junctions, or ambiguous translated residues were removed. A V3J clonotype was defined by an identical inferred V gene, J gene, and CDR3 amino acid sequence. The percentage overlap between two repertoires was calculated by dividing the number of shared unique clonotypes by the size of the smaller repertoire. Repertoire richness was assessed with RTK rarefaction, the Chao1 estimator, and Recon v2.1 estimates of unobserved clonotypes. OLGA was used to compute generation probabilities for all TCRbeta clonotypes that the gDNA method yielded from a few donors. TCRdb holds this immuneACCESS table with in-frame rearrangements only. Some clones are missing; in checked studies, unresolved V genes explain under half, and the rest has no known cause. The V and J calls and clone size come from that table; D and trimming were worked out from the DNA. The sample has more than 900,000 clones on record, about 84% of them singletons. Roughly 0.61% of the sample belongs to the ten largest clones.

This sample is drawn from a study of shared clonotypes between healthy human individuals (dated by TCRdb to about 2020). General notes on the study: The cohort comprised a couple of women and a few men aged 18 to 49 years. For each donor, three plates each were used for CD4 naive and CD4 memory, two plates were used for CD8 naive, and one plate was used for CD8 memory. To estimate repertoire size and how much clonotypes are shared between individuals, the study performed deep sequencing of blood TCR repertoires from roughly five healthy adults. Libraries were prepared and TCR repertoires were sequenced by different laboratories using diverse techniques, in order to increase sequencing depth and limit assay-specific biases. Per donor, leukapheresis produced somewhere between about 0.9 and 9 billion PBMCs.

The donors were healthy, HIV-negative adults who had no recently reported acute infections or vaccinations. Every donor was a Caucasian adult residing in Nashville, Tennessee, USA. CD4+ T cells were enriched through magnetic negative selection, after which naive cells were positively selected on CD45RA and the remaining negative fraction served as the memory subset. Blood was collected by leukapheresis, and PBMCs were isolated by Ficoll-Histopaque density gradient centrifugation and then cryopreserved in liquid nitrogen vapor phase. Analytical flow cytometry was used to check the purity and quantity of every magnetically sorted T cell population. From each sorted fraction, genomic DNA was isolated and quantified by UV absorbance on a Nanodrop 2000c. CDR1 WSHSY and CDR2 SAAADI are derived from the germline V gene. The germline V end is reduced by 6 bases and the J end by 0 bases; junction bases left unmatched: 0. From the cysteine up to the phenylalanine, the CDR3 has a length of 14 residues. Just CDR3 DNA is preserved here, 42 bases in frame from base 1.

Summary of the overall study and its limitations: Because the study included only a small number of donors, the genetic and exposure-history diversity represented was limited. Pairwise subsampling led to the expectation that sequencing depth would affect the degree of clonotype sharing among donors. When four donors were compared, the shared fraction of clonotypes was roughly 5% for naive CD4, about 4% for naive CD8, about 2.4% for memory CD4, and about 0.36% for memory CD8. Compared with non-shared clonotypes, clonotypes shared by all four sorted-subset donors had higher generation probabilities. Even with the large sequencing depth, rarefaction of the sorted-subset datasets indicated that sequencing was incomplete. Estimated clonotype richness was generally larger for naive than for memory subsets. Sampling was restricted to blood, and TCR repertoires in tissues likely differ from the TCR repertoires found in blood.

Sequenced sample: memory CD4+ T cells from PBMCs. In light of the paper, this sample's cell subset or site label describes: CD45RA-negative fraction. The TCR originated in a man between 18 and 29 years old in good health. Some clones in this sample may be carry-over from other donors' samples. The chain is encoded by TRBV10-2 joined to TRBJ2-3; the central 10 bases match TRBD2. The DNA sequence is as follows: TGCGCCAGCAGACTAGCGGGGAGCACAGATACGCAGTATTTT. This sequence encodes CASRLAGSTDTQYF.